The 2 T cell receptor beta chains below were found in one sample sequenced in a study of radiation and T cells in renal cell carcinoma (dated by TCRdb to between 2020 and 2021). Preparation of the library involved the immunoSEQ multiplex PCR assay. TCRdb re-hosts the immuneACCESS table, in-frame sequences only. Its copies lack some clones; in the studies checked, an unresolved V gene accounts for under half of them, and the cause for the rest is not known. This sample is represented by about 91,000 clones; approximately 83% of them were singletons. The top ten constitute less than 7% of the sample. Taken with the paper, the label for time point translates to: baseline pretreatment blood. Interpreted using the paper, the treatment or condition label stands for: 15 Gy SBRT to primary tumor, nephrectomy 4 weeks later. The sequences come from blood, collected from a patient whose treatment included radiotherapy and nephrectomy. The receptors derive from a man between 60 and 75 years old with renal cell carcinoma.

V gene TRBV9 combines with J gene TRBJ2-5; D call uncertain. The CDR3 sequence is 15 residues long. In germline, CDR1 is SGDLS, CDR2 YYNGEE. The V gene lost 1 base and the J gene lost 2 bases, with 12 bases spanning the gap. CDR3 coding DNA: TGTGCCAGCAGCGTAAGTCTTAGGGCTCAAGAGACCCAGTACTTC. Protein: CASSVSLRAQETQYF.

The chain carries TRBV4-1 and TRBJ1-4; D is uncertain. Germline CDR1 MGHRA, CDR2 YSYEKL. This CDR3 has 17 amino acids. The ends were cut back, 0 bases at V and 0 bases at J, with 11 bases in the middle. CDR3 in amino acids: CASSQERDLTTNEKLFF. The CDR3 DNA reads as TGCGCCAGCAGCCAAGAGCGGGATTTGACAACTAATGAAAAACTGTTTTTT.